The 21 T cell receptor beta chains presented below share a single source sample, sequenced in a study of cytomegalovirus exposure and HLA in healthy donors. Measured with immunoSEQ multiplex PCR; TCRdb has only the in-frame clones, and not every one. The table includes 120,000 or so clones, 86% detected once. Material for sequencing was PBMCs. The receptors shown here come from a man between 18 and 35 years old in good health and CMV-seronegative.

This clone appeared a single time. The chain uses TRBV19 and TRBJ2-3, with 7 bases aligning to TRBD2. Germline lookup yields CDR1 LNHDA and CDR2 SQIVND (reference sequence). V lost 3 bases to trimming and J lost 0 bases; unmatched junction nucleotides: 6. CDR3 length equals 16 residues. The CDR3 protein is CASSMPVRGSTDTQYF. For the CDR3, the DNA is TGTGCCAGTAGTATGCCCGTGCGGGGGAGCACAGATACGCAGTATTTT.

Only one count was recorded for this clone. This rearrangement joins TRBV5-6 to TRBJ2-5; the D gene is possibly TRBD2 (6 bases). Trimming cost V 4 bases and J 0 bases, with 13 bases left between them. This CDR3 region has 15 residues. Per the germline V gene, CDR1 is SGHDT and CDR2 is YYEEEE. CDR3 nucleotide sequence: TGTGCCAGCAGCGGGTTAGCGGAGAACCAAGAGACCCAGTACTTC. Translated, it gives CASSGLAENQETQYF.

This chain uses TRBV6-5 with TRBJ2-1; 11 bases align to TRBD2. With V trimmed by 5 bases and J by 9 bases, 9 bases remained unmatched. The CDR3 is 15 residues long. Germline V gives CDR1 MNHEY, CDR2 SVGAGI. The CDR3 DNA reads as TGTGCCAGCAGTAACCCCAAACTAGCGGGAGTTGAGCAGTTCTTC. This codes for CASSNPKLAGVEQFF.

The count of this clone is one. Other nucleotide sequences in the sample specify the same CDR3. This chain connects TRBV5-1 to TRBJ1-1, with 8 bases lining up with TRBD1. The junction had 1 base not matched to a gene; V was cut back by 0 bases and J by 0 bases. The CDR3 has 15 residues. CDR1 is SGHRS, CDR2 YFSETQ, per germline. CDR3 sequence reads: CASSLGQGMNTEAFF. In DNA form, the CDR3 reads TGCGCCAGCAGCTTGGGACAGGGGATGAACACTGAAGCTTTCTTT.

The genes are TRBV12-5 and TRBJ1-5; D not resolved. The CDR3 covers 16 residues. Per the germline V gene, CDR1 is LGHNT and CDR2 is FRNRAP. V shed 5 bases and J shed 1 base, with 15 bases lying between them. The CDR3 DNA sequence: TGTGCTAGTGGTCCGGAAGGACTGGCGAGCAATCAGCCCCAGCATTTT. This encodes CASGPEGLASNQPQHF.

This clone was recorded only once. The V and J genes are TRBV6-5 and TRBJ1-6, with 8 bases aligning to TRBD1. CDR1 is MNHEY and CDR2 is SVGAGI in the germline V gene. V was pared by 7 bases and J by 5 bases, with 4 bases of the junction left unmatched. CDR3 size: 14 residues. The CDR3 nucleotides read TGTGCCAGCACTAGGGACAGGAATAATTCACCCCTCCACTTT. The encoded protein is CASTRDRNNSPLHF.

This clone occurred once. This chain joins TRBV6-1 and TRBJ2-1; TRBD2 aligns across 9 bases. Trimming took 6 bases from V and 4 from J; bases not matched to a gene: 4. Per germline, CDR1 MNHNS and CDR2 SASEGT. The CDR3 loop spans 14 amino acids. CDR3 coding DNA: TGTGCCAGCAGCGAGGGACTAGCATACAATGAGCAGTTCTTC. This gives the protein CASSEGLAYNEQFF.

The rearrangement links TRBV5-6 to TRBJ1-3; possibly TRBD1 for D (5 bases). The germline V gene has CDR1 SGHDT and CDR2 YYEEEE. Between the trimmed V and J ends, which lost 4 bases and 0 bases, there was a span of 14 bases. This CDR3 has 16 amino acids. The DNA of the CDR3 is TGTGCCAGCAGCGAGAACCCAGGGATCTCTGGAAACACCATATATTTT. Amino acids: CASSENPGISGNTIYF.

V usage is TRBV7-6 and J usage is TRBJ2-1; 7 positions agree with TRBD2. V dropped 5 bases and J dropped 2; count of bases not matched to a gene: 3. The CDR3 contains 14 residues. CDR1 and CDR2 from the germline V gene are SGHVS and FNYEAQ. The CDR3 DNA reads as TGTGCCAGCAGCCCGGGGAGGGCCTACAATGAGCAGTTCTTC. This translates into CASSPGRAYNEQFF.

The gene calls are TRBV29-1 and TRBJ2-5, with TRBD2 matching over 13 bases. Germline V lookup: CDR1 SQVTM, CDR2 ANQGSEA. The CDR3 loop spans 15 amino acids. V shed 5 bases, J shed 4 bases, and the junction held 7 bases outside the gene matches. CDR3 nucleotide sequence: TGCAGCGTTCTTAGGACTAGCGGGAGTTTAGAGACCCAGTACTTC. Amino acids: CSVLRTSGSLETQYF. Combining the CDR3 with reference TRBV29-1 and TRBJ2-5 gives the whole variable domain SAVISQKPSRDICQRGTSLTIQCQVDSQVTMMFWYRQQPGQSLTLIATANQGSEATYESGFVIDKFPISRPNLTFSTLTVSNMSPEDSSIYLCSVLRTSGSLETQYFGPGTRLLVL.

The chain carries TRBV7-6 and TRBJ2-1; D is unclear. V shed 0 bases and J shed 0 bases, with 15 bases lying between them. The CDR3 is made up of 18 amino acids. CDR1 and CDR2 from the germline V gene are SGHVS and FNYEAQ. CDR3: CASSLALNTRTSYNEQFF. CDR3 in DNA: TGTGCCAGCAGCTTAGCCCTCAACACCCGAACCTCCTACAATGAGCAGTTCTTC.

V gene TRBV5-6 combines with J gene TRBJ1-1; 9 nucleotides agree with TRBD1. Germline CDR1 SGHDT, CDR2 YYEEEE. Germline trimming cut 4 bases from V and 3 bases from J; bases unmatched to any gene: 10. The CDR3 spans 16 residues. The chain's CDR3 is CASSELTGGAYTEAFF. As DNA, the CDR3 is TGTGCCAGCAGCGAGTTAACAGGGGGCGCTTACACTGAAGCTTTCTTT.

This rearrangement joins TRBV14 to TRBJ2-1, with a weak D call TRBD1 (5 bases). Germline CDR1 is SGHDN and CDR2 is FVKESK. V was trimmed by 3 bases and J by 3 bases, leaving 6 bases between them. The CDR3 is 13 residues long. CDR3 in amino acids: CASSQQGYNEQFF. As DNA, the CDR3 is TGTGCCAGCAGCCAGCAGGGCTACAATGAGCAGTTCTTC.

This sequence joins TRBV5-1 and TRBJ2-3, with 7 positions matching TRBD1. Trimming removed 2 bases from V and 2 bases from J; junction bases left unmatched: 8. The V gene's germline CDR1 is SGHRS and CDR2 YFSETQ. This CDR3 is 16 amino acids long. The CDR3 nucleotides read TGCGCCAGCAGCTTAAAGACAGGGTCCAACACAGATACGCAGTATTTT. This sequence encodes CASSLKTGSNTDTQYF.

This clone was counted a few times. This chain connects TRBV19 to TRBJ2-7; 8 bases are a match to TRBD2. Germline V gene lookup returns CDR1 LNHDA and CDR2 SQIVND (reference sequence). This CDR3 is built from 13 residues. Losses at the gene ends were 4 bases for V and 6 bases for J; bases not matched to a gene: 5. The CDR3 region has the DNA TGTGCCAGTAGTACACAGGGACTAGGCGAGCAGTACTTC. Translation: CASSTQGLGEQYF.

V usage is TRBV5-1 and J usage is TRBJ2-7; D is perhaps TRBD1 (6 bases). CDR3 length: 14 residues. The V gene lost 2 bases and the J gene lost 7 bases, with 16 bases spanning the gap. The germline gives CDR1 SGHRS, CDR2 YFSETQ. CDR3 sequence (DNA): TGCGCCAGCAGCTTCGGCCAGGGGATTGGGGAGCAGTACTTC. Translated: CASSFGQGIGEQYF.

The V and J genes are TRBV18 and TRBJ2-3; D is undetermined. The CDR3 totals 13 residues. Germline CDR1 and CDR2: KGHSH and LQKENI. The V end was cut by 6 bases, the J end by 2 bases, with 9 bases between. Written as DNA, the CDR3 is TGTGCCAGCTCCCCCGGTGACACAGATACGCAGTATTTT. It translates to CASSPGDTDTQYF.

The DNA of the CDR3 is TGTGCCAGCAGTTTATATGGTACTAGCGGGAGATGGGAGACCCAGTACTTC. It translates to CASSLYGTSGRWETQYF. The chain joins TRBV27 to TRBJ2-5; 11 bases are a match to TRBD2. With V trimmed by 1 base and J by 5 bases, 9 bases remained unmatched. The CDR3 contains 17 residues. Germline V gene sequence: CDR1 MNHEY, CDR2 SMNVEV (reference sequence).

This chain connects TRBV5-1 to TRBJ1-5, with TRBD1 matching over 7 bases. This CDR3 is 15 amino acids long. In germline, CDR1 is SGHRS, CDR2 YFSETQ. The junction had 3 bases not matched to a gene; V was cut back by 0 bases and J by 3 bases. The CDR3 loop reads CASSLGGTDNQPQHF. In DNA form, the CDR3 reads TGCGCCAGCAGCTTGGGAGGGACAGACAATCAGCCCCAGCATTTT.

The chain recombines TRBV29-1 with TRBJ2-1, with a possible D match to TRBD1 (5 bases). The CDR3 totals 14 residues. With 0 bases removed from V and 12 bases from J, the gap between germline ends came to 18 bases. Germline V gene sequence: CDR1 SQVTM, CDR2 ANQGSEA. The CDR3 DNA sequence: TGCAGCGTTGAAGATCTTCATTCTAGGGGTTCGCAGTTCTTC. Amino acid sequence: CSVEDLHSRGSQFF.

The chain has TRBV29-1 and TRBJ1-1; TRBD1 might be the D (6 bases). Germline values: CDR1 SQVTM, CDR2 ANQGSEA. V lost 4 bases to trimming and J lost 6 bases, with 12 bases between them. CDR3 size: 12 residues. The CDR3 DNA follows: TGCAGCGTTGCGAGGGCAGGGGCTGAAGCTTTCTTT. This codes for CSVARAGAEAFF. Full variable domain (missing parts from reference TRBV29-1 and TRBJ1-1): SAVISQKPSRDICQRGTSLTIQCQVDSQVTMMFWYRQQPGQSLTLIATANQGSEATYESGFVIDKFPISRPNLTFSTLTVSNMSPEDSSIYLCSVARAGAEAFFGQGTRLTVV.